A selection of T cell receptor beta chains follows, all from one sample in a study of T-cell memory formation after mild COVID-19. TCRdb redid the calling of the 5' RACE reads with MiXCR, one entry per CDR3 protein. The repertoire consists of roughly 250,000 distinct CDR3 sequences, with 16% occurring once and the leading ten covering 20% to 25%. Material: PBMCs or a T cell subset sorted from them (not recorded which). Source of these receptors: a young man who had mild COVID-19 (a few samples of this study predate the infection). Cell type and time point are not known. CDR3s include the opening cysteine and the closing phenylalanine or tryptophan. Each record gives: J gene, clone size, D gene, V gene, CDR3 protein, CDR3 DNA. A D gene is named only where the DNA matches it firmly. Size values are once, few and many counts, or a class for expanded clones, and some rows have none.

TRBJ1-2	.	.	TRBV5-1	CASSFAGNGYTF	TGCGCCAGCAGCTTTGCGGGCAATGGCTACACCTTC
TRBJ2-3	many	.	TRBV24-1	CATSDPGTDTQYF	TGTGCCACCAGTGACCCAGGGACAGATACGCAGTATTTT
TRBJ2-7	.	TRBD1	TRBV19	CASSIGWAQGASICEQYF	TGTGCCAGTAGTATAGGCTGGGCCCAGGGGGCGAGTATCTGCGAGCAGTACTTC
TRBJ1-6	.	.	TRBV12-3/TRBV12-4	CASNGPGINSPLHF	TGTGCCAGCAACGGACCCGGGATAAATTCACCCCTCCACTTT
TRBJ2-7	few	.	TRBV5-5	CASSPQQGVPYEQYF	TGTGCCAGCAGCCCGCAACAGGGAGTCCCCTACGAGCAGTACTTC
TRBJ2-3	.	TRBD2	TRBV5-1	CASSSGGGGATDTQYF	TGCGCCTCTTCGAGCGGGGGCGGGGGGGCGACAGATACGCAGTATTTT
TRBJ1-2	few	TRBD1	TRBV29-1	CSVRTGTYVGYTF	TGCAGCGTGCGGACAGGGACGTATGTAGGCTACACCTTC
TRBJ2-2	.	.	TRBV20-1	CSARDRRWGGELFF	TGCAGTGCTAGAGATAGGCGGTGGGGCGGGGAGCTGTTTTTT
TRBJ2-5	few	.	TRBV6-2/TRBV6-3	CASISSVQTQYF	TGTGCCAGCATCTCCTCCGTGCAGACCCAGTACTTC
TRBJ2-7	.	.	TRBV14	CASSRDTPYEQYF	TGTGCCAGCAGCCGGGACACCCCCTACGAGCAGTACTTC
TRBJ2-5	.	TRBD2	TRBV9	CASSPPSGESETQYF	TGTGCCAGCAGCCCTCCTAGCGGGGAGTCAGAGACCCAGTACTTC
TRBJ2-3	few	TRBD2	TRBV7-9	CASSPGTSGGSGADTQYF	TGTGCCAGCAGCCCCGGGACTAGCGGGGGTAGCGGGGCAGATACGCAGTATTTT
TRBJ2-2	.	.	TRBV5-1	CASSPPGLLNTGELFF	TGCGCCAGCAGCCCACCGGGACTCCTGAACACCGGGGAGCTGTTTTTT
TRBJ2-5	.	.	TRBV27	CASSPRGFLGTQYF	TGTGCCAGCAGCCCACGGGGGTTCCTAGGGACCCAGTACTTC
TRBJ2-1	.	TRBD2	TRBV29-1	CSVEPAGGSYNEQFF	TGCAGCGTTGAACCAGCGGGGGGTTCCTACAATGAGCAGTTCTTC
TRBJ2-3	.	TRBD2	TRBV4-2	CASSQEPSGVTDTQYF	TGTGCCAGCAGCCAAGAGCCTAGCGGGGTCACAGATACGCAGTATTTT
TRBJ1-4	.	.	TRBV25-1	CASSERLNEKLFF	TGTGCCAGCAGTGAACGGCTTAATGAAAAACTGTTTTTT
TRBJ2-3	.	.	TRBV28	CASSLLQRRGDTQYF	TGTGCCAGCAGTTTACTCCAACGACGGGGAGATACGCAGTATTTT
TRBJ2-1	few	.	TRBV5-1	CASSLTTISYNEQFF	TGCGCCAGCAGCTTAACTACCATCTCCTACAATGAGCAGTTCTTC
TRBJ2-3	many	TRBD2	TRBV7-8	CASSHQRGGRETQYF	TGTGCCAGCAGCCATCAGCGGGGGGGGAGGGAGACGCAGTATTTT
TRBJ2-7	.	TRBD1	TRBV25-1	CASEQGSYEQYF	TGTGCCAGCGAACAGGGGTCCTACGAGCAGTACTTC
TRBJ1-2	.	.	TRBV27	CASSFNGMTYGYTF	TGTGCCAGCAGTTTTAACGGAATGACCTATGGCTACACCTTC
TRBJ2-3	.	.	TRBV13	CASSFEGDTQYF	TGTGCCAGCAGCTTCGAGGGGGATACGCAGTATTTT
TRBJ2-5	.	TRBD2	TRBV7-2	CASSLGIGTSEETQYF	TGTGCCAGCAGCTTAGGGATTGGGACTAGCGAAGAGACCCAGTACTTC
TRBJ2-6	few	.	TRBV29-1	CSEKRRSGANVLTF	TGCAGCGAGAAGAGAAGGTCTGGGGCCAACGTCCTGACTTTC
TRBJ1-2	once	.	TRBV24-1	CATSDGSLGYTF	TGTGCCACCAGTGATGGGAGTCTTGGCTACACCTTC
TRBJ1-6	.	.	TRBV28	CASRFGDFLNSPLHF	TGTGCCAGCAGGTTCGGGGACTTTTTAAATTCACCCCTCCACTTT
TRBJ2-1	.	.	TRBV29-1	CSVWGSAGNEQFF	TGCAGCGTCTGGGGGTCGGCTGGTAATGAGCAGTTCTTC
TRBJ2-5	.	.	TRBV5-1	CASSLDGGREETQYF	TGCGCCAGCAGCTTGGACGGCGGACGAGAAGAGACCCAGTACTTC
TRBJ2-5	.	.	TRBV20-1	CSARWAESMSETQYF	TGCAGTGCTAGATGGGCGGAGTCCATGTCGGAGACCCAGTACTTC
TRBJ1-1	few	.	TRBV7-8	CASSPWENTEAFF	TGTGCCAGCAGCCCCTGGGAGAACACTGAAGCTTTCTTT
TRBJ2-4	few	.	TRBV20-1	CSVRLAKNIQYF	TGCAGTGTTAGACTAGCCAAAAACATTCAGTACTTC
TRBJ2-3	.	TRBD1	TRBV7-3	CASSNRGSTDTQYF	TGTGCCAGCAGCAACAGGGGGAGCACAGATACGCAGTATTTT
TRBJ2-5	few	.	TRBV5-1	CASSTSYRDETQYF	TGCGCCAGCAGCACCTCATACAGAGATGAGACCCAGTACTTC
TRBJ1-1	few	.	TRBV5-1	CASSQLVRRNTEAFF	TGCGCCAGCAGCCAACTCGTTCGGCGAAACACTGAAGCTTTCTTT
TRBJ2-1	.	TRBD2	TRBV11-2	CASSLLAGTSRNEQFF	TGTGCCAGCAGCCTTCTCGCCGGGACTAGCCGCAATGAGCAGTTCTTC
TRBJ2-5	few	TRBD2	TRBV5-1	CASSPGTSGVGETQYF	TGCGCCAGCAGCCCCGGGACTAGCGGGGTGGGAGAGACCCAGTACTTC
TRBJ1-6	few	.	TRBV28	CASTPPFTSGSPLHF	TGTGCCAGCACCCCCCCCTTTACAAGTGGCTCACCCCTCCACTTT
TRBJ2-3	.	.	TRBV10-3	CAIRVVDTQYF	TGTGCCATCAGAGTTGTAGATACGCAGTATTTT
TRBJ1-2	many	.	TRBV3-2	CASSQQTSALFTLYGYTF	TGTGCCAGCAGCCAGCAAACCTCAGCCCTGTTTACTCTGTATGGCTACACCTTC
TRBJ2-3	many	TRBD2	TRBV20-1	CSAFSGGATDTQYF	TGCAGTGCTTTTAGCGGGGGGGCCACAGATACGCAGTATTTT
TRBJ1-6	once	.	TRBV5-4	CASKGIDNSPLHF	TGTGCCAGCAAAGGAATCGATAATTCACCCCTCCACTTT
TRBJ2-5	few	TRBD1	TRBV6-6	CASRAPGTGGIETQYF	TGTGCCAGCAGAGCGCCCGGGACAGGGGGAATAGAGACCCAGTACTTC
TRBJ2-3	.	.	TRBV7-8	CASSLVGGLPDTQYF	TGTGCCAGCAGCTTAGTGGGGGGGCTGCCAGATACGCAGTATTTT
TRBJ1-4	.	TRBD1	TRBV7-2	CASISGQLATNEKLFF	TGTGCCAGCATCTCGGGACAGTTGGCAACTAATGAAAAACTGTTTTTT
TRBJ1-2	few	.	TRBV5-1	CASSTGWGNGYTF	TGCGCCAGCAGCACGGGATGGGGGAACGGCTACACCTTC
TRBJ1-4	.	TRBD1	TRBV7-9	CASSEGPGTGWEKLFF	TGTGCCAGCAGCGAAGGACCCGGGACAGGTTGGGAAAAACTGTTTTTT
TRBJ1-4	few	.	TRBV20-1	CSARQPRNEKLFF	TGCAGTGCTAGACAGCCGCGCAATGAAAAACTGTTTTTT
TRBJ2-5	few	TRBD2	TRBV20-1	CSAGSGGYQETQYF	TGCAGTGCTGGGAGCGGGGGGTACCAAGAGACCCAGTACTTC
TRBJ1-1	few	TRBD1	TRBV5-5	CASRTTGGRKTEAFF	TGTGCCAGCAGAACGACAGGGGGCCGTAAGACTGAAGCTTTCTTT
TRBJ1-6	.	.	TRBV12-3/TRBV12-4	CASSLTLNGSPLHF	TGTGCCAGCAGTTTAACACTCAACGGTTCACCCCTCCACTTT